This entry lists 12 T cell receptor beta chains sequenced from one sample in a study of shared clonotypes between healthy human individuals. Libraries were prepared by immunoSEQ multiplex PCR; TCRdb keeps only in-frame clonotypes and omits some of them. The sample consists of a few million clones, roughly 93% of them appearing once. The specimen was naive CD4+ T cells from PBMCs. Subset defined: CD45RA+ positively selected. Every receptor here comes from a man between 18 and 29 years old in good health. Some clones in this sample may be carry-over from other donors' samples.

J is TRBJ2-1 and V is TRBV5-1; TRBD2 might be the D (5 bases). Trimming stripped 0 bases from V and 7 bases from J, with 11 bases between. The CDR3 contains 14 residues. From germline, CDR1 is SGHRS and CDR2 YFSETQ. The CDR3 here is CASSLGFGENEQFF. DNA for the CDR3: TGCGCCAGCAGCTTGGGGTTCGGGGAGAATGAGCAGTTCTTC.

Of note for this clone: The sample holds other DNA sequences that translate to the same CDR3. CDR3 region: CASSRQETQYF. In DNA form, the CDR3 reads TGTGCCAGCAGCCGACAAGAGACCCAGTACTTC. This chain uses TRBV11-2 with TRBJ2-5; no clear D. CDR1 is SGHAT, CDR2 FQNNGV, per germline. V was cut by 5 bases and J by 2 bases, with 3 bases left in between. CDR3 length: 11 amino acids. Supplemented by reference TRBV11-2 and TRBJ2-5, the full variable domain reads EAGVAQSPRYKIIEKRQSVAFWCNPISGHATLYWYQQILGQGPKLLIQFQNNGVVDDSQLPKDRFSAERLKGVDSTLKIQPAKLEDSAVYLCASSRQETQYFGPGTRLLVL.

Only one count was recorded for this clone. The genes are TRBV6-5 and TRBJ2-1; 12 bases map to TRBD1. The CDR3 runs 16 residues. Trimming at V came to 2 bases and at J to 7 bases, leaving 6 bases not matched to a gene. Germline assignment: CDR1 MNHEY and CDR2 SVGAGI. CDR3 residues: CASSYRGQGARNEQFF. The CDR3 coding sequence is TGTGCCAGCAGTTACCGGGGACAGGGGGCGCGGAATGAGCAGTTCTTC.

Written as DNA, the CDR3 is TGTGCCAGCAGCCGCGCCCGTGGGCGCGGGGACACTGAAGCTTTCTTT. This encodes CASSRARGRGDTEAFF. The gene calls are TRBV5-4 and TRBJ1-1, with D uncertain. V lost 4 bases to trimming and J lost 3 bases, with 19 bases between them. Germline CDR1 is SGHNT and CDR2 is YYREEE (reference sequence). This CDR3 has 16 amino acids. Full variable domain (missing parts from reference TRBV5-4 and TRBJ1-1): ETGVTQSPTHLIKTRGQQVTLRCSSQSGHNTVSWYQQALGQGPQFIFQYYREEENGRGNFPPRFSGLQFPNYSSELNVNALELDDSALYLCASSRARGRGDTEAFFGQGTRLTVV.

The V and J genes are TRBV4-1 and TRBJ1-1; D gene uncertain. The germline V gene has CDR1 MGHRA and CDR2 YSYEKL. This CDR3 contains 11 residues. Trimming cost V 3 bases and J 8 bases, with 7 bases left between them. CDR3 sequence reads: CASSHPPEAFF. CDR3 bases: TGCGCCAGCAGCCACCCCCCGGAAGCTTTCTTT.

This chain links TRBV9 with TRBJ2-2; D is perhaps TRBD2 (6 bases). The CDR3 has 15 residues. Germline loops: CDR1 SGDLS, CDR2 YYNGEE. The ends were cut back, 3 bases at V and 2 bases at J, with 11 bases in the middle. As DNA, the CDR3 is TGTGCCAGCAGCGGTGGTAGCGGCAACACCGGGGAGCTGTTTTTT. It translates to CASSGGSGNTGELFF.

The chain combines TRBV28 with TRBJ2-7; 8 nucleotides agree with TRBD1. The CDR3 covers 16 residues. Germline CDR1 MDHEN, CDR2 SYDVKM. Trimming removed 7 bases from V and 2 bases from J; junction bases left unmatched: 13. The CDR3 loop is CASTLQDRAGPYEQYF. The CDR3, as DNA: TGTGCCAGCACTCTCCAGGACAGGGCTGGGCCCTACGAGCAGTACTTC.

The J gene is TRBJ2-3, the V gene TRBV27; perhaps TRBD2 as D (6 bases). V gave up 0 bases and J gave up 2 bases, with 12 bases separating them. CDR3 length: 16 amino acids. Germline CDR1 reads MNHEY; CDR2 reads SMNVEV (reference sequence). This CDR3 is CASSLSAGNPTDTQYF. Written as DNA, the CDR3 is TGTGCCAGCAGTTTATCGGCGGGAAACCCCACAGATACGCAGTATTTT.

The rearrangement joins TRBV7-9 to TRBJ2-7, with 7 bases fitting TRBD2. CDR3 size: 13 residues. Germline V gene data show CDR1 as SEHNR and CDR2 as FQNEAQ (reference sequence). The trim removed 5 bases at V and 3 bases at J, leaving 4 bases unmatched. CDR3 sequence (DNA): TGTGCCAGCAGCAAGGGACTACTCTACGAGCAGTACTTC. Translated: CASSKGLLYEQYF.

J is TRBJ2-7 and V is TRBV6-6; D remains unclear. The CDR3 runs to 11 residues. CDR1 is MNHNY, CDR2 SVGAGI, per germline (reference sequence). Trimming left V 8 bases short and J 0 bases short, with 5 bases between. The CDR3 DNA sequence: TGTGCCAGCGGAAGCTCCTACGAGCAGTACTTC. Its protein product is CASGSSYEQYF.

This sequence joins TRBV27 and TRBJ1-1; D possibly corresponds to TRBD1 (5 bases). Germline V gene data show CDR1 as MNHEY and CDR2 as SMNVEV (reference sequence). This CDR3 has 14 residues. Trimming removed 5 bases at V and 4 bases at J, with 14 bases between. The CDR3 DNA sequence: TGTGCCAGCAGTCCCCGGGACCTGAGCACTGAAGCTTTCTTT. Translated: CASSPRDLSTEAFF.

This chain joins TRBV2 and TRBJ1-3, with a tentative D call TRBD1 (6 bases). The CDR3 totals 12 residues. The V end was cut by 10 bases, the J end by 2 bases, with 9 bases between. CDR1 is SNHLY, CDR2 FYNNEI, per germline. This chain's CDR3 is CANYRAGNTIYF. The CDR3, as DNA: TGTGCCAATTACAGGGCTGGAAACACCATATATTTT. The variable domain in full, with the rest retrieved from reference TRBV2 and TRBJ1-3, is EPEVTQTPSHQVTQMGQEVILRCVPISNHLYFYWYRQILGQKVEFLVSFYNNEISEKSEIFDDQFSVERPDGSNFTLKIRSTKLEDSAMYFCANYRAGNTIYFGEGSWLTVV.